Below, 13 T cell receptor beta chains from the same sample are listed, as sequenced in a study of blood T cells in healthy people across ages. Combining a sample-barcoded 5' primer with a J-beta primer mix, a second PCR ran for about 7 to 11 cycles. TCRdb reprocessed the 5' RACE reads via MiXCR and lists one record per CDR3 protein. The table has around 1.5 million distinct CDR3 sequences, about 35% seen once. Sequencing used blood. These receptor sequences come from a woman in her 30s in good health.

This clonotype was detected a few times. The J gene is TRBJ2-7, the V gene TRBV30, with D perhaps TRBD1 (5 bases). The CDR3 has 12 amino acids. The germline gives CDR1 GTSNPN, CDR2 SVGIG (reference sequence). Trimming pared 2 bases from V and 6 bases from J, leaving 11 bases between. DNA of the CDR3: TGTGCCTGGAGTCCAGGGATCGGCGAGCAGTACTTC. Its protein product is CAWSPGIGEQYF.

The chain uses TRBV5-1 and TRBJ1-5, with D possibly being TRBD1 (6 bases). Trimming took 3 bases from V and 8 from J, leaving 12 bases between them. The CDR3 loop spans 13 amino acids. CDR1 SGHRS and CDR2 YFSETQ come from the germline V gene. Here the CDR3 reads CASSWQGSEPQHF. The CDR3 DNA is TGCGCCAGCAGCTGGCAGGGGAGTGAGCCCCAGCATTTT. The entire variable domain, with the rest obtained from reference TRBV5-1 and TRBJ1-5, is as follows: KAGVTQTPRYLIKTRGQQVTLSCSPISGHRSVSWYQQTPGQGLQFLFEYFSETQRNKGNFPGRFSGRQFSNSRSEMNVSTLELGDSALYLCASSWQGSEPQHFGDGTRLSIL.

V usage is TRBV20-1 and J usage is TRBJ2-5; D remains unclear. The germline V gene encodes CDR1 DFQATT and CDR2 SNEGSKA (reference sequence). The ends were cut back, 2 bases at V and 2 bases at J, with 12 bases in the middle. The CDR3 is 14 amino acids. CDR3 DNA sequence: TGCAGTGCTAGATCCCAGGCCCCTCAAGAGACCCAGTACTTC. Amino acids: CSARSQAPQETQYF.

The chain combines TRBV6-1 with TRBJ1-5, with D tentatively TRBD1 (6 bases). Germline V gene sequence: CDR1 MNHNS, CDR2 SASEGT. The CDR3 loop spans 16 amino acids. Trimming pared 3 bases from V and 4 bases from J, leaving 16 bases between. The CDR3 sequence: CASSDRGTGSNQPQHF. The CDR3 DNA reads as TGTGCCAGCAGTGACAGGGGTACAGGTTCGAATCAGCCCCAGCATTTT.

This chain uses TRBV2 with TRBJ2-1; the D is unclear. With 4 bases removed from V and 5 bases from J, the gap between germline ends came to 12 bases. This CDR3 spans 14 amino acids. Looked up from germline, CDR1 is SNHLY and CDR2 is FYNNEI. The CDR3 is CASSGIVGNNEQFF. The DNA of the CDR3 is TGTGCCAGCAGTGGGATCGTAGGAAACAATGAGCAGTTCTTC.

In this sample, this clonotype turned up once. The chain carries TRBV6-2 or TRBV6-3 and TRBJ2-3; 8 nucleotides align to TRBD2. The V segment lost 3 bases and the J segment 1 base; nucleotides outside the gene matches: 3. This CDR3 contains 15 residues. Germline V CDR1 and CDR2: MNHEY, SVGEGT. The CDR3 loop reads CASSYMRGGTDTQYF. In nucleotides, the CDR3 is TGTGCCAGCAGTTATATGCGGGGGGGCACAGATACGCAGTATTTT.

The chain couples TRBV7-8 to TRBJ1-1; TRBD1 matches 10 bases. The CDR3 spans 17 residues. Germline trimming cut 5 bases from V and 7 bases from J; bases unmatched to any gene: 16. CDR1 and CDR2 from the germline V gene are SGHVS and FQNEAQ. The CDR3 sequence is CASSPALWDRGRGEAFF. The CDR3 bases are TGTGCCAGCAGCCCAGCGCTATGGGACAGGGGCCGGGGTGAAGCTTTCTTT.

This chain connects TRBV4-2 to TRBJ1-2; weak D call: TRBD1 (6 bases). Per germline, CDR1 LGHNA and CDR2 YNFKEQ. The ends were cut back, 1 base at V and 4 bases at J, with 13 bases in the middle. The CDR3 covers 15 residues. Written as DNA, the CDR3 is TGTGCCAGCAGCCAAGTAGAACAGGGTGCCTATGGCTACACCTTC. Protein product: CASSQVEQGAYGYTF.

The chain uses TRBV5-1 and TRBJ1-1; D not certain. This CDR3 contains 16 residues. The V gene lost 0 bases and the J gene lost 1 base, with 13 bases spanning the gap. CDR1 is SGHRS and CDR2 is YFSETQ in the germline V gene. The CDR3 DNA is TGCGCCAGCAGCTTGGGATTTCGCCGAACGAACACTGAAGCTTTCTTT. The encoded protein is CASSLGFRRTNTEAFF.

The chain uses TRBV27 and TRBJ2-5; 12 bases align to TRBD2. V was clipped by 6 bases and J by 5 bases; unmatched bases: 7. CDR1 is MNHEY, CDR2 SMNVEV, per germline (reference sequence). CDR3 size: 15 residues. Written as DNA, the CDR3 is TGTGCCAGCAGCCCGTGGACTAGCGGGGTCGAGACCCAGTACTTC. Encoded protein: CASSPWTSGVETQYF.

The chain links TRBV5-1 to TRBJ2-5; tentatively, D is TRBD1 or TRBD2 (5 bases each). This CDR3 is 15 amino acids long. Germline V gives CDR1 SGHRS, CDR2 YFSETQ. Trimming left V 0 bases short and J 2 bases short, with 11 bases between. For the CDR3, the DNA is TGCGCCAGCAGCTTGGGGATGGGGGAACAAGAGACCCAGTACTTC. As protein: CASSLGMGEQETQYF.

Note on this clonotype: Compared with germline, one end of the junction differs, possibly owing to a read error. V and J are TRBV5-1 and TRBJ2-7, with a possible D match to TRBD1 (6 bases). This CDR3 spans 13 amino acids. Germline CDR1 reads SGHRS; CDR2 reads YFSETQ. In DNA, the CDR3 is TGCACCAGCAGCTTGGACAGTACCTACGAGCAGTACTTC. Translation: CTSSLDSTYEQYF. The complete variable domain, with remaining parts taken from reference TRBV5-1 and TRBJ2-7, reads KAGVTQTPRYLIKTRGQQVTLSCSPISGHRSVSWYQQTPGQGLQFLFEYFSETQRNKGNFPGRFSGRQFSNSRSEMNVSTLELGDSALYLCTSSLDSTYEQYFGPGTRLTVT.

On this clonotype: A much larger clone differs from this one at a single base, so this may be a read error. The chain has TRBV5-5 and TRBJ1-2; no clear D gene. The CDR3 extends over 14 amino acids. Germline-derived CDR1 and CDR2 are SGHKS and YYEKEE (reference sequence). Trimming took 1 base from V and 1 from J, leaving 8 bases between them. CDR3 loop: CASSLKHGNYGYTF. For the CDR3, the DNA is TGTGCCAGCAGCTTGAAGCATGGTAACTATGGCTACACCTTC.